The clone carrying this TCR beta chain has a handful of counts. Its antigen remains unidentified. The data originate from a study of identical twins. Regarding the study as a whole: The study reached conclusions through statistical analysis that was cross-sectional, not following the same donors. Partly confounded zero-insertion analyses could result from invariant MAIT and iNKT cells.

cDNA carried unique molecular identifiers, and a universal primer site was added by template switching. Each CDR3 protein gets one entry after TCRdb re-called the 5' RACE reads with MiXCR. The profile shows some 500,000 distinct CDR3 sequences, more than 13% of them singletons. Per the germline V gene, CDR1 is MNHNS and CDR2 is SASEGT. The CDR3 is 15 residues long. V lost 7 bases, J lost 3 bases, and 5 bases stayed unmatched. The sample was also linked to a second study, of yellow fever vaccine responses in identical twins.

Sequenced material: CD4+ T cells sorted from blood. J is TRBJ2-2 and V is TRBV6-1, with TRBD1 identical over 10 bases. The TCR originated in a young woman in good health. DNA for the CDR3: TGTGCCAGCACCCGGGACAGGGGAGACACCGGGGAGCTGTTTTTT. Its translation is CASTRDRGDTGELFF.